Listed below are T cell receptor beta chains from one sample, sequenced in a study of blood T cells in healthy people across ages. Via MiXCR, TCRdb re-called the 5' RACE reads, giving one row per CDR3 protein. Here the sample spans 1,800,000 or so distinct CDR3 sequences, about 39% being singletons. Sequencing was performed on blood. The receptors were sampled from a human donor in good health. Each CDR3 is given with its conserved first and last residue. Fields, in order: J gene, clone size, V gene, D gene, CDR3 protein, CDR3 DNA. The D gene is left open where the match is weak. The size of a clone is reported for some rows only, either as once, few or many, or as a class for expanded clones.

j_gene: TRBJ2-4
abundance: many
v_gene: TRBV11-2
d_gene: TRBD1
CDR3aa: CASSWTGGKGNIQYF
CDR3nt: TGTGCCAGCAGCTGGACAGGGGGCAAGGGCAACATTCAGTACTTC

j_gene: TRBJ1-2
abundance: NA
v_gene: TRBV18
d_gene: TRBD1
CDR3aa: CASSRGTGEGYTF
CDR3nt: TGTGCCAGCTCGCGCGGGACAGGGGAAGGCTACACCTTC

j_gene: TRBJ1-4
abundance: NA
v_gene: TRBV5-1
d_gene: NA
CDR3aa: CASSRSAGNEKLFF
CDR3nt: TGCGCCAGCAGTAGGAGCGCGGGAAATGAAAAACTGTTTTTT

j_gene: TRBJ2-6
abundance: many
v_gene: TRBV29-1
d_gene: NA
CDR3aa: CSVEAGGSSGANVLTF
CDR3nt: TGCAGCGTCGAGGCGGGTGGAAGTTCTGGGGCCAACGTCCTGACTTTC

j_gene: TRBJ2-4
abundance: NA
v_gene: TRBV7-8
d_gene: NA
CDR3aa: CASSMGLDIQYF
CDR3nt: TGTGCCAGCAGCATGGGACTGGACATTCAGTACTTC

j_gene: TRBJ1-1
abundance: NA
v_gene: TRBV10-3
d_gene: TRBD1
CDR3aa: CTTSTGVNEAFF
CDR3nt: TGTACCACCTCGACAGGGGTGAATGAAGCTTTCTTT

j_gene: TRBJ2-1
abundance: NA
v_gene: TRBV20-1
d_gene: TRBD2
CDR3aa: CSARSGGIIGEQFF
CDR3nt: TGCAGTGCCAGAAGCGGGGGAATTATTGGTGAGCAGTTCTTC

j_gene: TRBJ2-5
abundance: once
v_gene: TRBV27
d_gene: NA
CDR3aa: CASTARFGETQYF
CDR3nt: TGTGCCAGCACCGCCCGGTTCGGGGAGACCCAGTACTTC

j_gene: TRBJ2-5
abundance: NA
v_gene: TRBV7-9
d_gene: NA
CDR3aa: CASSSAAQYF
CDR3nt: TGTGCCAGCAGCTCGGCGGCCCAGTACTTC

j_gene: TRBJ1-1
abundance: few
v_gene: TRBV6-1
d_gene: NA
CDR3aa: CASRVTAMNTEAFF
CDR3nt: TGTGCCAGCCGGGTTACAGCTATGAACACTGAAGCTTTCTTT

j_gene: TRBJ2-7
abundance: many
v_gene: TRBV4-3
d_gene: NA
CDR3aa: CASSQGKNSGVSSYEQYF
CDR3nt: TGCGCCAGCAGCCAAGGGAAAAATTCCGGGGTTAGCTCCTACGAGCAGTACTTC

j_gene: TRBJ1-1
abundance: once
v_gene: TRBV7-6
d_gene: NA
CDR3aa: CASSLSREPEAFF
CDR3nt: TGTGCCAGCAGCTTAAGCAGGGAACCTGAAGCTTTCTTT

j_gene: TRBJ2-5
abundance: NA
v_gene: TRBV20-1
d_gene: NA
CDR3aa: CSARDRTGTTRFKTQGTQYF
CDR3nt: TGCAGTGCTAGAGACCGAACCGGGACAACCCGATTTAAAACCCAAGGGACCCAGTACTTC

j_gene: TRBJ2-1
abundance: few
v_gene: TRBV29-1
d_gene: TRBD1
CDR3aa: CSVEDMTGWNNEQFF
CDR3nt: TGCAGCGTTGAAGATATGACAGGGTGGAACAATGAGCAGTTCTTC

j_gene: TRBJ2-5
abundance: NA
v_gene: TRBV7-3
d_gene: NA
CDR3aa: CASKYTGALEEVQYF
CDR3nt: TGTGCCAGCAAGTACACGGGGGCCCTGGAAGAGGTCCAGTACTTC

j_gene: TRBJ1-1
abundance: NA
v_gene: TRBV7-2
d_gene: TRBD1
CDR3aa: CASSKIRDRGLNTEAFF
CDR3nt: TGTGCCAGCAGCAAGATCCGGGACAGGGGATTGAACACTGAAGCTTTCTTT

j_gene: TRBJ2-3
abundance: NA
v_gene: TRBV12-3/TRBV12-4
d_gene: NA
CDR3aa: CASSIGMAYEQYF
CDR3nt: TGTGCCAGCAGTATCGGGATGGCCTACGAGCAGTATTTT

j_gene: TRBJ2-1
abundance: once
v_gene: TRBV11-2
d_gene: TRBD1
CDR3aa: CASSMIPRTGSNNEQFF
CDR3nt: TGTGCCAGCAGCATGATCCCCCGGACAGGTTCCAACAATGAGCAGTTCTTC

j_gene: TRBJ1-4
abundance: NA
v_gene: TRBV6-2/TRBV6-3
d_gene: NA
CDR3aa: CASSYLREKLFF
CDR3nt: TGTGCCAGCAGTTACCTGCGGGAAAAACTGTTTTTT

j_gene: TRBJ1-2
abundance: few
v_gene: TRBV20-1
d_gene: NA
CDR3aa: CSADRRDYGYTF
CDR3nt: TGCAGTGCCGACCGTCGGGACTATGGCTACACCTTC

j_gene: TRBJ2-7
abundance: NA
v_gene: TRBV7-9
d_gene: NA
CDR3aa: CASSLALGFSYEQYF
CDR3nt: TGTGCCAGCAGCTTAGCGCTAGGATTTTCGTACGAGCAGTACTTC

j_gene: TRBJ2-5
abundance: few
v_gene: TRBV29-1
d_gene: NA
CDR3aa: CSVAGATIQETQYF
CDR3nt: TGCAGCGTTGCAGGGGCAACTATCCAAGAGACCCAGTACTTC

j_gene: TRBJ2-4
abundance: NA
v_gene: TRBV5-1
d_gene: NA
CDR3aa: CASSSITGNREYF
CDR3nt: TGCGCCAGCAGCTCGATAACCGGGAACAGAGAGTACTTC

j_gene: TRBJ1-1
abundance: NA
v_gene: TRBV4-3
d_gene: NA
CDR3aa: CASSQDEGAGNIEAFF
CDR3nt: TGCGCCAGCAGCCAGGACGAAGGGGCCGGAAACATTGAAGCTTTCTTT

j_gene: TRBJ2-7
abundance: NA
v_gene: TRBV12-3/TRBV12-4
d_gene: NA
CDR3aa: CASSLSPRDYEQYF
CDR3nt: TGTGCCAGCAGTTTATCACCCAGGGACTACGAGCAGTACTTC

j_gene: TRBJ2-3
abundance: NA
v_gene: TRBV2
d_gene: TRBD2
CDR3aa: CASSELASGAGTQYF
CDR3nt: TGTGCCAGCAGTGAACTAGCTAGCGGGGCAGGTACGCAGTATTTT

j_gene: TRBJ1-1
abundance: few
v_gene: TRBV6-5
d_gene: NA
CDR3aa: CASSYTEFGEAFF
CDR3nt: TGTGCCAGCAGTTATACAGAATTCGGGGAAGCTTTCTTT

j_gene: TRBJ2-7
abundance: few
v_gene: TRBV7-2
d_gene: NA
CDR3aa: CASSTSQGGPYEQYF
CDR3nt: TGTGCCAGCAGCACTAGCCAGGGGGGGCCCTACGAGCAGTACTTC

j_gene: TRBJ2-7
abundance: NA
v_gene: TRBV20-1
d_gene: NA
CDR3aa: CSAQDNYEQYF
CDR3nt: TGCAGTGCCCAGGACAACTACGAGCAGTACTTC

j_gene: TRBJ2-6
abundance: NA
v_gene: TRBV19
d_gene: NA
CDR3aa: CASGDIPSGANVLTF
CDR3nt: TGTGCCAGTGGTGATATACCATCTGGGGCCAACGTCCTGACTTTC

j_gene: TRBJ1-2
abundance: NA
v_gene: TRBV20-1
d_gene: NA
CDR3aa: CSATRARGTYGYTF
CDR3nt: TGCAGTGCTACCCGGGCCCGGGGTACTTATGGCTACACCTTC

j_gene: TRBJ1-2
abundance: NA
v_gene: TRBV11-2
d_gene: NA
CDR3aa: CASSTIKRVNYGYTF
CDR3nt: TGTGCCAGCAGCACAATTAAGAGGGTTAACTATGGCTACACCTTC

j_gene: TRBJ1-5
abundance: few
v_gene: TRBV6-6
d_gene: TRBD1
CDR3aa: CASSTGGSIYSNQPQHF
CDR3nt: TGTGCCAGCAGTACAGGGGGCTCGATTTATAGCAATCAGCCCCAGCATTTT

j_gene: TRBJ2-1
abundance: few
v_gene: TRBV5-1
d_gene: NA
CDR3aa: CASSVRGYNEQFF
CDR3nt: TGTGCCAGCAGCGTCCGGGGGTACAATGAGCAGTTCTTC

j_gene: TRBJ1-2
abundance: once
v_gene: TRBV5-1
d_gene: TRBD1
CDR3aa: CASSWDAGGYGYTF
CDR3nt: TGCGCCAGCAGCTGGGATGCAGGGGGCTATGGCTACACCTTC

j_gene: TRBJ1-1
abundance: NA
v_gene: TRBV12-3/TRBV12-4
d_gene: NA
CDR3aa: CASRPTGGGTEAFF
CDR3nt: TGTGCCAGCAGGCCTACAGGAGGGGGGACTGAAGCTTTCTTT

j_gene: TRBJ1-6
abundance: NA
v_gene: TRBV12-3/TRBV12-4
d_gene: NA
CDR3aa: CASSLTVTSSPLHF
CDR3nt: TGTGCCAGCTCGTTGACAGTCACTAGTTCACCCCTCCACTTT

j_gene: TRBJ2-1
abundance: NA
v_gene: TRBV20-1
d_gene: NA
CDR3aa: CSARATYSNEQFF
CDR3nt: TGCAGTGCTAGAGCTACCTATAGCAATGAGCAGTTCTTC

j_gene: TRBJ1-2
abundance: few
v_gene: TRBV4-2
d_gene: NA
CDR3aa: CASSQDFIQGNYGYTF
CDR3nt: TGTGCCAGCAGCCAAGATTTTATACAGGGAAACTATGGCTACACCTTC

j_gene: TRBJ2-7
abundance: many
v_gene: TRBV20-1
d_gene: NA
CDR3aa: CSARAGSYEQYF
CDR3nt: TGCAGTGCTAGAGCTGGATCCTACGAGCAGTACTTC

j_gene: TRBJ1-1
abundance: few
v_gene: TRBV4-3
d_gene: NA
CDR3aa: CASSHLYDTEAFF
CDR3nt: TGCGCCAGCAGCCACCTCTACGACACTGAAGCTTTCTTT

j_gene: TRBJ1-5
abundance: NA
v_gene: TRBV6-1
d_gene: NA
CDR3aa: CASSEWALSNQPQHF
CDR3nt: TGCGCTAGCAGTGAGTGGGCCCTAAGCAATCAGCCCCAGCATTTT

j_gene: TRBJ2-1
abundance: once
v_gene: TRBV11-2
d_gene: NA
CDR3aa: CASNLDSNNEQFF
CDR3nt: TGTGCCAGCAACTTAGATTCGAACAATGAGCAGTTCTTC

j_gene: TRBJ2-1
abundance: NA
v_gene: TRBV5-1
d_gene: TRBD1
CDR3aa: CASSSARQGLYNEQFF
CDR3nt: TGCGCCAGCAGCTCGGCACGACAGGGGCTCTACAATGAGCAGTTCTTC

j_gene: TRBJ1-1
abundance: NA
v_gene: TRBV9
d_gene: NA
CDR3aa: CASSVPPGNTEAFF
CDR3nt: TGTGCCAGCAGCGTACCCCCGGGAAACACTGAAGCTTTCTTT

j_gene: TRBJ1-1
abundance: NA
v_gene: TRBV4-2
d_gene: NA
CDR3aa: CASSPRGGDMNTEAFF
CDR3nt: TGTGCCAGCAGCCCCAGAGGGGGGGACATGAACACTGAAGCTTTCTTT